One sample yielded the 18 T cell receptor beta chains listed below, sequenced in a study of T-cell memory formation after mild COVID-19. TCRdb reprocessed the 5' RACE reads with MiXCR, giving one entry per CDR3 protein. The table shows tens of thousands of distinct CDR3 sequences, with approximately 15% occurring only once. The sample was PBMCs or a T cell subset sorted from them (not recorded which). These receptor sequences come from an adult woman who had mild COVID-19 (a few samples of this study predate the infection). Cell type and time point are not known.

This clonotype turned up a few times. The chain couples TRBV20-1 to TRBJ2-1, with 7 nucleotides matching TRBD2. Germline lookup yields CDR1 DFQATT and CDR2 SNEGSKA (reference sequence). V shed 2 bases, J shed 7 bases, and the junction held 14 bases outside the gene matches. This CDR3 has 16 amino acids. The DNA of the CDR3 is TGCAGTGCTAGATTACTACGGGGAGGGGTTTGGAATGAGCAGTTCTTC. Its translation: CSARLLRGGVWNEQFF.

This clonotype showed up just a few times. The rearrangement links TRBV12-3 or TRBV12-4 to TRBJ2-1; 9 nucleotides agree with TRBD2. Trimming cost V 8 bases and J 6 bases; bases outside gene matches: 8. The CDR3 loop spans 14 amino acids. CDR3 in amino acids: CASLGGRAFNEQFF. CDR3 in DNA: TGTGCCAGCTTGGGCGGGAGGGCCTTCAATGAGCAGTTCTTC.

This clonotype was counted ten times or more. J is TRBJ2-5 and V is TRBV3-1; TRBD2 is a possible D gene (5 bases). CDR1 LGHDT and CDR2 YNNKEL come from the germline V gene (reference sequence). V lost 1 base, J lost 0 bases, and 9 bases lay in between. The CDR3 spans 15 residues. The CDR3 DNA reads as TGTGCCAGCAGCCAAGGGACTGGGGACCAAGAGACCCAGTACTTC. As protein: CASSQGTGDQETQYF.

V gene TRBV4-1 combines with J gene TRBJ2-3; D not certain. Looked up from germline, CDR1 is MGHRA and CDR2 is YSYEKL. V was clipped by 1 base and J by 7 bases, with 18 bases between them. The CDR3 consists of 16 residues. This CDR3 is CASSQGARATEYTQYF. CDR3 sequence (DNA): TGCGCCAGCAGCCAAGGTGCTAGGGCTACAGAGTATACGCAGTATTTT.

This clonotype was detected a few times. The chain joins TRBV5-1 to TRBJ2-7; 10 bases line up with TRBD1. This CDR3 region has 15 residues. Per germline, CDR1 SGHRS and CDR2 YFSETQ. Trimming cost V 1 base and J 3 bases; bases outside gene matches: 4. CDR3: CASSLQDRGIYEQYF. The CDR3 DNA follows: TGCGCCAGCAGCTTGCAGGACAGGGGGATCTACGAGCAGTACTTC. Supplemented by reference TRBV5-1 and TRBJ2-7, the full variable domain reads KAGVTQTPRYLIKTRGQQVTLSCSPISGHRSVSWYQQTPGQGLQFLFEYFSETQRNKGNFPGRFSGRQFSNSRSEMNVSTLELGDSALYLCASSLQDRGIYEQYFGPGTRLTVT.

The gene calls are TRBV20-1 and TRBJ2-7, with 11 bases lining up with TRBD1. Germline loops: CDR1 DFQATT, CDR2 SNEGSKA (reference sequence). The J segment lost 4 bases and the V segment lost 5 bases, leaving 1 base of the junction unmatched. The CDR3 has 12 amino acids. CDR3 nucleotides: TGCAGTGCTCGGGACAGGGGGTACGAGCAGTACTTC. Residues: CSARDRGYEQYF.

Worth noting for this clonotype: Germline and junction disagree at one end, which may indicate a read error. The chain is built from TRBV7-2 and TRBJ2-7, with 12 bases matching TRBD2. This CDR3 region has 18 residues. Germline values: CDR1 SGHTA, CDR2 FQGNSA. In DNA, the CDR3 is TGTGCCAGCAGCTTATCCGGTCTAGCGGGGGGGAGGATGTACGAGCAGTGCTTC. Residues: CASSLSGLAGGRMYEQCF.

Ten or more counts support this clonotype. Here the CDR3 DNA reads TGTGCCAGCAGTGACGGTTCCGACAGGGGGTTGAATGGCTACACCTTC. Translation gives CASSDGSDRGLNGYTF. V gene TRBV6-4 combines with J gene TRBJ1-2, with TRBD1 identical over 9 bases. Trimming took 2 bases from V and 6 from J; bases not matched to a gene: 10. CDR3 length equals 16 residues. Germline V gives CDR1 MRHNA, CDR2 SNTAGT.

This clonotype came up a few times. The CDR3 here is CASTLQELSSYNEQFF. The CDR3 nucleotides are TGTGCCAGCACTCTACAGGAACTGAGCTCCTACAATGAGCAGTTCTTC. The chain carries TRBV6-1 and TRBJ2-1, with D tentatively TRBD1 (5 bases). This CDR3 spans 16 amino acids. The V end was cut by 7 bases, the J end by 0 bases, with 16 bases between. Germline-derived CDR1 and CDR2 are MNHNS and SASEGT.

Points on this clonotype: A junction boundary mismatches the germline segment, possibly from a read error. The chain couples TRBV4-3 to TRBJ2-7; 8 bases map to TRBD2. Germline CDR1 LGHNA, CDR2 YSLEER. The CDR3 length is 14 residues. CDR3 nucleotide sequence: TGCACCAGCAGCCAAACTAGCGGCCCCTACGAGCAGTACTTC. Translation gives CTSSQTSGPYEQYF.

The chain couples TRBV9 to TRBJ2-1; TRBD2 matches 13 bases. V shed 3 bases and J 7 bases; nucleotides not matched to a gene: 7. CDR1 and CDR2 from the germline V gene are SGDLS and YYNGEE. This CDR3 spans 16 amino acids. The CDR3 sequence is CASSAGLAGVGNEQFF. CDR3 DNA sequence: TGTGCCAGCAGCGCAGGACTAGCGGGAGTGGGGAATGAGCAGTTCTTC. Supplemented by reference TRBV9 and TRBJ2-1, the full variable domain reads DSGVTQTPKHLITATGQRVTLRCSPRSGDLSVYWYQQSLDQGLQFLIQYYNGEERAKGNILERFSAQQFPDLHSELNLSSLELGDSALYFCASSAGLAGVGNEQFFGPGTRLTVL.

In this sample, this clonotype turned up many times. V and J are TRBV9 and TRBJ2-1, with D unclear. The CDR3 spans 15 residues. Trimming removed 6 bases at V and 0 bases at J, with 13 bases between. From germline, CDR1 is SGDLS and CDR2 YYNGEE. The CDR3 region is CASTPALSSYNEQFF. The CDR3 DNA follows: TGTGCCAGCACCCCCGCGCTCAGCTCCTACAATGAGCAGTTCTTC.

This clonotype was found a few times. The chain is built from TRBV4-1 and TRBJ1-1; no clear D gene. V lost 0 bases and J lost 8, with 10 bases in between. The CDR3 runs to 13 residues. Germline CDR1 MGHRA, CDR2 YSYEKL. CDR3: CASSQDLHSEAFF. The CDR3 DNA reads as TGCGCCAGCAGCCAAGATCTCCACTCAGAAGCTTTCTTT.

This clonotype was seen a few times. The chain has TRBV2 and TRBJ2-7; tentative D call: TRBD1 (6 bases). CDR3 length: 12 residues. The V and J ends lost 6 bases and 5 bases respectively, with 11 bases between them. Per germline, CDR1 SNHLY and CDR2 FYNNEI. CDR3 amino acids: CASRATGNEQYF. DNA of the CDR3: TGTGCCAGCAGGGCAACAGGGAACGAGCAGTACTTC.

The chain uses TRBV12-3 or TRBV12-4 and TRBJ1-6, with TRBD1 matching over 9 bases. J gave up 10 bases and V 10 bases, and 8 bases lay outside the gene matches. This CDR3 is 13 amino acids long. CDR3 region: CATKQGAGSPLHF. The CDR3 DNA reads TGTGCCACCAAACAGGGGGCTGGCTCACCCCTCCACTTT.

A few counts support this clonotype. The chain combines TRBV7-3 with TRBJ2-1; tentative D call: TRBD2 (5 bases). Per germline, CDR1 SGHTA and CDR2 FQGTGA. The CDR3 loop spans 14 amino acids. Trimming removed 5 bases from V and 5 bases from J, with 13 bases in between. The CDR3 nucleotides read TGTGCCAGCAGCCCAATCGGACTCAACAATGAGCAGTTCTTC. Translating it yields CASSPIGLNNEQFF. The entire variable domain, with the rest obtained from reference TRBV7-3 and TRBJ2-1, is as follows: GAGVSQTPSNKVTEKGKYVELRCDPISGHTALYWYRQSLGQGPEFLIYFQGTGAADDSGLPNDRFFAVRPEGSVSTLKIQRTERGDSAVYLCASSPIGLNNEQFFGPGTRLTVL.

This chain joins TRBV7-9 and TRBJ2-3; D is undetermined. Germline CDR1 is SEHNR and CDR2 is FQNEAQ (reference sequence). The CDR3 contains 14 residues. Between the trimmed V and J ends, which lost 2 bases and 1 base, there was a span of 7 bases. Here the CDR3 DNA reads TGTGCCAGCAGCTTAATCGTGGGCACAGATACGCAGTATTTT. Its translation is CASSLIVGTDTQYF.

This clonotype showed up just a few times. The V gene is TRBV6-1, the J gene TRBJ2-1; 10 bases align to TRBD1. Per the germline V gene, CDR1 is MNHNS and CDR2 is SASEGT. The CDR3 runs 16 residues. Unmatched junction bases numbered 4, after V lost 4 bases and J lost 1 base. The CDR3 loop reads CASSVWDRGSYNEQFF. In DNA form, the CDR3 reads TGTGCCAGCAGTGTTTGGGACAGGGGATCCTACAATGAGCAGTTCTTC.